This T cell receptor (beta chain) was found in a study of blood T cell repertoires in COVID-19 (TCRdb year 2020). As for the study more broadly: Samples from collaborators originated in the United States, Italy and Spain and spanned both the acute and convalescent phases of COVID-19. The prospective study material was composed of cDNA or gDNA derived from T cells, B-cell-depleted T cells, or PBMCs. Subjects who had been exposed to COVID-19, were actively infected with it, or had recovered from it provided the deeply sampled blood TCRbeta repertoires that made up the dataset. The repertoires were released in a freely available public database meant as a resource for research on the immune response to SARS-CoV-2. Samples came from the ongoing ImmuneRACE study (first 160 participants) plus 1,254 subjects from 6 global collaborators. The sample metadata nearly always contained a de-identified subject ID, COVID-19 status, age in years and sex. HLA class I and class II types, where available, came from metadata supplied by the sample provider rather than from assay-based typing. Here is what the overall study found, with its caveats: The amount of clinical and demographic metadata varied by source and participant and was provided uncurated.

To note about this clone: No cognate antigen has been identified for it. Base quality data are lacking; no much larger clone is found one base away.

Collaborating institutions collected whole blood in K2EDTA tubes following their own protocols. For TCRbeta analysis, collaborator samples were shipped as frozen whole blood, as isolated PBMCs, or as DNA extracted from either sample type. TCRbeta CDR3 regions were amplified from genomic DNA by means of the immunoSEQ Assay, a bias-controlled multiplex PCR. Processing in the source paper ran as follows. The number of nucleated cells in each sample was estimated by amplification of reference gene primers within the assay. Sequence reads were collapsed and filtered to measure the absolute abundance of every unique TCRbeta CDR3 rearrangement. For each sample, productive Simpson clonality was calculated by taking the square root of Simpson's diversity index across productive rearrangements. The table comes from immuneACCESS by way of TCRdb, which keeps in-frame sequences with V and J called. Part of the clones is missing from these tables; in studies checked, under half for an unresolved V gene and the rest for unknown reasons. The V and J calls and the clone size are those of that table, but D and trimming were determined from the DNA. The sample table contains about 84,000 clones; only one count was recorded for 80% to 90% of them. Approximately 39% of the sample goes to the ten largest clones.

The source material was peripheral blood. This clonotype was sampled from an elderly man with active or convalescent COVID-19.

The nucleotide sequence is given as TGTGCCACCAGCAGAGATCTCGCGGGAGGGATAGATACGCAGTATTTT. It codes for CATSRDLAGGIDTQYF. The chain is assembled from TRBV15 and TRBJ2-3, with 9 middle bases fitting TRBD2. Its CDR3 holds 16 amino acids, cysteine through phenylalanine. Only CDR3 DNA remains: 48 bases, in frame from the first base. CDR1 LNHNV and CDR2 YYDKDF were looked up in the germline V gene (reference sequence). Clipping removes 0 bases from V and 5 bases from J, with 6 as the unmatched junction base count.